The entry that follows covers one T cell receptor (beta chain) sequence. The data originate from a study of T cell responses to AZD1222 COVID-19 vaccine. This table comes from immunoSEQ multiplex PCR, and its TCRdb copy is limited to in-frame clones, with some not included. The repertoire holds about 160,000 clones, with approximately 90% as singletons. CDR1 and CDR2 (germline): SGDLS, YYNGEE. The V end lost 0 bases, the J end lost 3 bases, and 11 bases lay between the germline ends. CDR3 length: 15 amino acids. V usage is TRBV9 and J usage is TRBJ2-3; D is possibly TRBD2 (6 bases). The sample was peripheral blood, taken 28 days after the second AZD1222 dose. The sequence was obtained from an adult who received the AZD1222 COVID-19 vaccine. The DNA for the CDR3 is TGTGCCAGCAGCGTAGGAGTTAGCGGTACAGATACGCAGTATTTT. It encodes CASSVGVSGTDTQYF.